The clone carrying this T cell receptor beta chain was counted a single time. What it recognizes is unknown. A much larger clone is a single base away; this may be a read error. TCRdb processed the multiplex PCR reads anew with MiXCR; each CDR3 protein has one entry. The table includes around 150,000 distinct CDR3 sequences, approximately 20% detected once. The data originate from a study of breast tumors, draining lymph nodes, adjacent tissues. Study-wide points: Tumor T cell lymph node origin was a supported hypothesis, not proven. Findings are consistent with lymph node origin and intratumoral expansion of most tumor T cells. Luminal-like breast cancer showed significantly greater tumor-nontumor repertoire similarity than basal-like breast cancer did. Compared with lymph nodes, tumors were less diverse; compared with nontumor tissue, more.

CDR3 length: 15 residues. Per germline, CDR1 MNHEY and CDR2 SVGEGT. The ends were cut back, 6 bases at V and 4 bases at J, with 18 bases in the middle. Breast cancer patients provided tissue from their axillary draining lymph nodes. The sequenced material came from axillary lymph node tissue. The rearrangement uses TRBV6-2 or TRBV6-3 and TRBJ1-2; TRBD1 is a possible D gene (5 bases). The sequence was collected from a female donor with breast cancer. Some clones in this sample may be carry-over from other donors' samples. The CDR3 sequence: CASRYDRRPLYGYTF. The CDR3 region has the DNA TGTGCCAGCAGGTACGACAGAAGACCCCTCTATGGCTACACCTTC.